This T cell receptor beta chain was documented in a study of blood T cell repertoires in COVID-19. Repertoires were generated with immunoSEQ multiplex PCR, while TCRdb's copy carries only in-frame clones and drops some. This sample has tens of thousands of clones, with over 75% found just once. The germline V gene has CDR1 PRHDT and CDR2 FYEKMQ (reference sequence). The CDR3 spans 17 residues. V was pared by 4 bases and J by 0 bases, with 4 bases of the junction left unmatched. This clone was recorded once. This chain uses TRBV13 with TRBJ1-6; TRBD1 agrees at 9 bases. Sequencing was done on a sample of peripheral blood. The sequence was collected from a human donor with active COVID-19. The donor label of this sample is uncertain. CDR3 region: CASSSGQGSSYNSPLHF. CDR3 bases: TGTGCCAGCAGCTCTGGACAGGGGAGCTCCTATAATTCACCCCTCCACTTT.